This is a list of T cell receptor beta chains from one sample in a study of vaccination and CD4 T cells after COVID-19. TCRdb re-analysed the PCR reads in MiXCR, keeping a single row per CDR3 protein. The table records some 12,000 distinct CDR3 sequences, around 30% of them present only once. These receptors are not linked to any known antigen. What was sequenced was cultured CD4+ T cells from blood. These receptors were collected from a human donor with COVID-19. Both conserved end residues are part of each CDR3. Each record gives: D gene, clone size, V gene, J gene, CDR3 protein, CDR3 DNA. The D gene is left open where the match is weak. Clone size is given for some rows only: seen once, a few or many times, or a class if the clone is expanded.

NA	NA	TRBV20-1	TRBJ1-2	CSARDPTAATYGYTF	TGCAGTGCTAGAGATCCCACGGCCGCCACCTATGGCTACACCTTC
NA	NA	TRBV20-1	TRBJ1-5	CSASKGPHQPQHF	TGCAGTGCATCGAAAGGACCGCATCAGCCCCAGCATTTT
TRBD1	few	TRBV25-1	TRBJ1-1	CASRDRTGGTEAFF	TGTGCCAGCAGGGATCGGACAGGCGGGACTGAAGCTTTCTTT
NA	NA	TRBV7-2	TRBJ1-1	CASRKGGATEAFF	TGTGCCAGCAGGAAGGGAGGGGCCACTGAAGCTTTCTTT
NA	once	TRBV5-1	TRBJ2-5	CASSLFSGPETQYF	TGCGCCAGCAGCTTGTTCTCGGGGCCCGAGACCCAGTACTTC
NA	once	TRBV11-3	TRBJ1-1	CASSPRPPSYAFF	TGTGCCAGCAGCCCCAGACCACCGTCGTATGCTTTCTTT
TRBD1	NA	TRBV20-1	TRBJ2-2	CSARVVGGPGELFF	TGCAGTGCTAGAGTGGTAGGGGGCCCCGGGGAGCTGTTTTTT
NA	few	TRBV5-6	TRBJ2-5	CASSLEGWANQETQYF	TGTGCCAGCAGCTTGGAGGGCTGGGCCAACCAAGAGACCCAGTACTTC
TRBD2	few	TRBV27	TRBJ2-2	CASSGLGTNTGELFF	TGTGCCAGCAGTGGACTAGGCACGAACACCGGGGAGCTGTTTTTT
TRBD2	few	TRBV6-2/TRBV6-3	TRBJ2-3	CASSWRRGGVTDTQYF	TGTGCCAGCAGTTGGCGGCGCGGGGGTGTCACAGATACGCAGTATTTT
NA	NA	TRBV2	TRBJ2-3	CASSEANHPTDTQYF	TGTGCCAGCAGTGAAGCGAACCACCCCACAGATACGCAGTATTTT
NA	NA	TRBV6-1	TRBJ1-4	CASRSNQNEKLFF	TGTGCCAGCAGGAGCAACCAGAATGAAAAACTGTTTTTT
NA	NA	TRBV6-2/TRBV6-3	TRBJ2-2	CASRTSNTGELFF	TGTGCCAGCAGAACGTCGAACACCGGGGAGCTGTTTTTT
NA	NA	TRBV11-3	TRBJ2-7	CASSKTYEQYF	TGTGCCAGCAGTAAAACCTACGAGCAGTACTTC
NA	few	TRBV19	TRBJ2-7	CATAIGYEQYF	TGTGCCACCGCTATTGGTTACGAGCAGTACTTC
NA	few	TRBV20-1	TRBJ2-2	CSASGGELFF	TGCAGTGCTAGTGGCGGGGAGCTGTTTTTT
NA	NA	TRBV10-3	TRBJ1-6	CAMTAGQDKNSPLHF	TGTGCCATGACAGCAGGGCAGGATAAAAATTCACCCCTCCACTTT
NA	NA	TRBV7-2	TRBJ2-7	CASSLGPGVVVSEQYF	TGTGCCAGCAGCTTAGGGCCGGGGGTAGTAGTGAGCGAGCAGTACTTC
NA	NA	TRBV19	TRBJ2-2	CASSTSGGTAGELFF	TGTGCCAGTAGTACCTCAGGGGGGACGGCCGGGGAGCTGTTTTTT
NA	NA	TRBV12-3/TRBV12-4	TRBJ1-2	CASSPGRGDYGYTF	TGTGCCAGCAGTCCCGGCCGGGGTGACTATGGCTACACCTTC
TRBD2	NA	TRBV19	TRBJ2-7	CASSAGGASGVGREQYF	TGTGCCAGTAGTGCCGGAGGGGCTAGCGGGGTTGGGAGGGAGCAGTACTTC
NA	few	TRBV6-5	TRBJ1-4	CASSYNGGKLFF	TGTGCCAGCAGTTACAACGGAGGGAAACTGTTTTTT
NA	few	TRBV10-2	TRBJ1-5	CASTARRAGNNQPQHF	TGCGCCAGCACCGCAAGGCGTGCTGGTAACAATCAGCCCCAGCATTTT
TRBD2	once	TRBV7-6	TRBJ2-3	CASSLAPLAGVTDTQYF	TGTGCCAGCAGCTTAGCTCCTCTAGCGGGGGTCACAGATACGCAGTATTTT
TRBD1	NA	TRBV11-3	TRBJ1-2	CASSLGGQHLNYGYTF	TGTGCCAGCAGCTTAGGGGGACAGCACCTTAACTATGGCTACACCTTC
TRBD1	NA	TRBV10-3	TRBJ2-5	CAISEPPGQGFETQYF	TGTGCCATCAGTGAGCCCCCGGGACAGGGGTTTGAGACCCAGTACTTC